This T cell receptor (beta chain) was captured in a study of identical twins. The length of the CDR3 is 16 residues. The V gene's germline CDR1 is ENHRY and CDR2 SYGVKD. V trimming: 7 bases; J trimming: 3 bases; junction bases outside the gene matches: 9. Each CDR3 protein is one row after TCRdb ran MiXCR on the 5' RACE reads. This table holds roughly 750,000 distinct CDR3 sequences, about 20% found once. This clonotype showed up just a few times. These records were also assigned to another study, of T cells expressing NK-cell markers. In that study: In roughly six donors, dominant CD3+CD56+NKG2C+ clonotypes ranked among the top 10 CD8+ clonotypes.

This clonotype was obtained from a woman between 18 and 29 years old in good health. What was sequenced was PBMCs. This chain connects TRBV10-3 to TRBJ2-1, with 10 nucleotides matching TRBD2. CDR3 protein: CAIMASTSGNYNEQFF. In DNA, the CDR3 is TGTGCCATCATGGCGAGTACTAGCGGGAACTACAATGAGCAGTTCTTC.